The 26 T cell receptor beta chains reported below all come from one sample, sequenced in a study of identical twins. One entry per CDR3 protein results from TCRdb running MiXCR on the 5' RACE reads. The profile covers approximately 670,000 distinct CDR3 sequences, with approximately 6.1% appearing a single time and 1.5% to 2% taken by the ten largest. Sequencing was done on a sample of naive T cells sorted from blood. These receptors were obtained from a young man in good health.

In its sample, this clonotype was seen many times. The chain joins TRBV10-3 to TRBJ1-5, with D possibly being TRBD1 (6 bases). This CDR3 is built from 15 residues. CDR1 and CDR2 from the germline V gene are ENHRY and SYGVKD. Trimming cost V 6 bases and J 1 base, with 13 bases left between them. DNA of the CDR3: TGTGCCATCAGAAAGGGGGAGGGAAGCAATCAGCCCCAGCATTTT. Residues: CAIRKGEGSNQPQHF.

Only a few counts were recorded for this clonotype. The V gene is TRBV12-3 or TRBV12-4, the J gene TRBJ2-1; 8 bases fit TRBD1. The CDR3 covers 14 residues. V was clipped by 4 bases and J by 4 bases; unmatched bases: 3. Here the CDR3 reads CASSYRDRYNEQFF. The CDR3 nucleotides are TGTGCCAGCAGTTACCGGGACAGGTACAATGAGCAGTTCTTC.

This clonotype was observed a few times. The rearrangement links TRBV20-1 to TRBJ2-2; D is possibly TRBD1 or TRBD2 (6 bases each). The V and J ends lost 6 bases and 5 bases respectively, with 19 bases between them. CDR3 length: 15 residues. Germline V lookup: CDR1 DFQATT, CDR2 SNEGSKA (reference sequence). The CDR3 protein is CSARRGALETGELFF. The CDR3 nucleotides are TGCAGTGCCAGGAGGGGGGCGCTGGAAACCGGGGAGCTGTTTTTT.

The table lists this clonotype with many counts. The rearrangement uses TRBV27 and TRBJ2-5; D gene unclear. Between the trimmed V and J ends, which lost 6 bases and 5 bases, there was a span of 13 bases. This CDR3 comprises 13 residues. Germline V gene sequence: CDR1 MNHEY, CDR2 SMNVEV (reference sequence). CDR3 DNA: TGTGCCAGCAGCTTTACGGTTTCGGAGACCCAGTACTTC. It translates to CASSFTVSETQYF.

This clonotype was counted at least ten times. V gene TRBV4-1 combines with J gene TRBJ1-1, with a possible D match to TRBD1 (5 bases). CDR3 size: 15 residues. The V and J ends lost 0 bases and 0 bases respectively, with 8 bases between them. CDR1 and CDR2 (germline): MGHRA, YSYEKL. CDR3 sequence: CASSQEAGMNTEAFF. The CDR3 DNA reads TGCGCCAGCAGCCAAGAAGCAGGGATGAACACTGAAGCTTTCTTT.

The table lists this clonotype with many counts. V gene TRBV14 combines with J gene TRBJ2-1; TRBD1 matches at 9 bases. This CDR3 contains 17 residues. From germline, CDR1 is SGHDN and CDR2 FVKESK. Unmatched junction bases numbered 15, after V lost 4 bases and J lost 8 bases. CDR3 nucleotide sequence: TGTGCCAGCAGCCTACGCTCCGGGACAGGGCCTTGGGATGAGCAGTTCTTC. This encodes CASSLRSGTGPWDEQFF.

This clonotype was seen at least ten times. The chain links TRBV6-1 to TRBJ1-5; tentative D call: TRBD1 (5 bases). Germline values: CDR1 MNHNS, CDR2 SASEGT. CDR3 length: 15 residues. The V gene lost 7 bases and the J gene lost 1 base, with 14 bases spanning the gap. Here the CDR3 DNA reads TGTGCCAGCACTAAACAGGAGGGAAGCAATCAGCCCCAGCATTTT. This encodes CASTKQEGSNQPQHF.

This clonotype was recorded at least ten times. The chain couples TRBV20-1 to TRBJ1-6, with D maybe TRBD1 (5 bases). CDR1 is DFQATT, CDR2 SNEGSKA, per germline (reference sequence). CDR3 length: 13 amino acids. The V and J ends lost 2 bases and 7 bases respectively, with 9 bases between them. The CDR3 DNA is TGCAGTGCTAGACCGACAGAAAATTCACCCCTCCACTTT. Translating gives CSARPTENSPLHF.

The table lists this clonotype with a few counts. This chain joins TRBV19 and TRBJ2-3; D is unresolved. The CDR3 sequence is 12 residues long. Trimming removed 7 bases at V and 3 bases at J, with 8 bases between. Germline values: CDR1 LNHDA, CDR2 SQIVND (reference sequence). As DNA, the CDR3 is TGTGCCAGTAAGACGGCGACAGATACGCAGTATTTT. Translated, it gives CASKTATDTQYF.

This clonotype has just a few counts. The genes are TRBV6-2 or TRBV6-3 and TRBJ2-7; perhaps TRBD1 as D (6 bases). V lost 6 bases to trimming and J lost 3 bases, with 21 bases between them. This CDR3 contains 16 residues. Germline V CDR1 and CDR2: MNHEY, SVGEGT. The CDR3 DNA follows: TGTGCCAGCAGCCCGGGGTCTGACAGGACAAACTACGAGCAGTACTTC. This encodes CASSPGSDRTNYEQYF.

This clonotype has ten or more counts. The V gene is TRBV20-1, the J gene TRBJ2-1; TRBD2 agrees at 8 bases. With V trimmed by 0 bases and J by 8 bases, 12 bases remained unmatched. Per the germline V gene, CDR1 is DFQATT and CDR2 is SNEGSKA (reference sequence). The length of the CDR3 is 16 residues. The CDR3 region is CSARDVGSGSIHEQFF. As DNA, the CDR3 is TGCAGTGCTAGAGATGTTGGGAGCGGGAGTATCCATGAGCAGTTCTTC.

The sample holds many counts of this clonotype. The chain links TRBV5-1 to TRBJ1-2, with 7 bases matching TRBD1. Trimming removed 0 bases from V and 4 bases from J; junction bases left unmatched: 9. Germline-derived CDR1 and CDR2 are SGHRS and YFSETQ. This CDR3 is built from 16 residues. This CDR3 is CASSLGTGVVGYGYTF. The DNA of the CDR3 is TGCGCCAGCAGCTTGGGGACAGGTGTGGTTGGCTATGGCTACACCTTC. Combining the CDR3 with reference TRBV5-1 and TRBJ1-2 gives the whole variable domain KAGVTQTPRYLIKTRGQQVTLSCSPISGHRSVSWYQQTPGQGLQFLFEYFSETQRNKGNFPGRFSGRQFSNSRSEMNVSTLELGDSALYLCASSLGTGVVGYGYTFGSGTRLTVV.

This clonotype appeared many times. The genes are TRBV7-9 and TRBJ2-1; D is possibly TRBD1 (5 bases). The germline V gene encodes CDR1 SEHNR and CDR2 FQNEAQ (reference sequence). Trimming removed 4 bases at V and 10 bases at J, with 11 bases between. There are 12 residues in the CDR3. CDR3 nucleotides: TGTGCCAGCAGCTCAGGGCTTGACGAGCAGTTCTTC. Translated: CASSSGLDEQFF. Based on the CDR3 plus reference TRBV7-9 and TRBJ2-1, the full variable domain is DTGVSQNPRHKITKRGQNVTFRCDPISEHNRLYWYRQTLGQGPEFLTYFQNEAQLEKSRLLSDRFSAERPKGSFSTLEIQRTEQGDSAMYLCASSSGLDEQFFGPGTRLTVL.

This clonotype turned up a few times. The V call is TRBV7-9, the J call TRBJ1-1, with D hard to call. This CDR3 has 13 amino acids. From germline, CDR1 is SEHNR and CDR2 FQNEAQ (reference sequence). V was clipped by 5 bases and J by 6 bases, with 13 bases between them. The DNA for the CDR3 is TGTGCCAGCAGCACGGACGGAGAACCTGAAGCTTTCTTT. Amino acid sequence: CASSTDGEPEAFF.

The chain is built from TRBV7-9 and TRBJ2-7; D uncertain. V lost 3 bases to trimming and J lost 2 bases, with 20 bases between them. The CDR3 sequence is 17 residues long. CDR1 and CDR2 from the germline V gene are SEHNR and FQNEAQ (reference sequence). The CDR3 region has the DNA TGTGCCAGCAGCTTCGGCTCTCGGCAGAAACACACCTACGAGCAGTACTTC. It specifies CASSFGSRQKHTYEQYF.

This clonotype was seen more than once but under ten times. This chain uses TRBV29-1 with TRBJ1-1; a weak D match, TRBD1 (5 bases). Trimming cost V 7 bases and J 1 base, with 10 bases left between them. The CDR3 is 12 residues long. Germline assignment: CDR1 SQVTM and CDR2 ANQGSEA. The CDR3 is CSADSENTEAFF. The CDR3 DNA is TGCAGCGCTGACAGCGAGAACACTGAAGCTTTCTTT.

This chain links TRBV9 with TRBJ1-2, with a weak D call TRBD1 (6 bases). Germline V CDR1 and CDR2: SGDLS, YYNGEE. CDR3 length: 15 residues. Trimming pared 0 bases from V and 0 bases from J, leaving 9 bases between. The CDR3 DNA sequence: TGTGCCAGCAGCGTAGGGGGGCTAACTAACTATGGCTACACCTTC. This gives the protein CASSVGGLTNYGYTF.

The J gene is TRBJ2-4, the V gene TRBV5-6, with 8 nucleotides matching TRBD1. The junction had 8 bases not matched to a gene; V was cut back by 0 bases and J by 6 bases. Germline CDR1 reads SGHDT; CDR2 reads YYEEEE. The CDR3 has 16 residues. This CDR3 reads CASSLVSGQGLNIQYF. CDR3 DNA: TGTGCCAGCAGCTTGGTATCCGGACAGGGCTTAAACATTCAGTACTTC. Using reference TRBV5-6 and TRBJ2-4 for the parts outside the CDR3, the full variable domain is DAGVTQSPTHLIKTRGQQVTLRCSPKSGHDTVSWYQQALGQGPQFIFQYYEEEERQRGNFPDRFSGHQFPNYSSELNVNALLLGDSALYLCASSLVSGQGLNIQYFGAGTRLSVL.

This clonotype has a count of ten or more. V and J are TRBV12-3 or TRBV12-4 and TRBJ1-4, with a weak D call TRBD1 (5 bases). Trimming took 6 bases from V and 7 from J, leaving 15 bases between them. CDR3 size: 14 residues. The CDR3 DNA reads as TGTGCCAGCAGCTCCGGGGCAGTCGCTGAAAAACTGTTTTTT. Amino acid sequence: CASSSGAVAEKLFF.

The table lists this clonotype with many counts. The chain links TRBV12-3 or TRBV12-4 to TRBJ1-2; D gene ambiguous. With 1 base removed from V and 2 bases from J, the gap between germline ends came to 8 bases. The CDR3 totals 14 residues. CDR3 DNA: TGTGCCAGCAGTTTAGTAGCCAAAAACTATGGCTACACCTTC. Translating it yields CASSLVAKNYGYTF.

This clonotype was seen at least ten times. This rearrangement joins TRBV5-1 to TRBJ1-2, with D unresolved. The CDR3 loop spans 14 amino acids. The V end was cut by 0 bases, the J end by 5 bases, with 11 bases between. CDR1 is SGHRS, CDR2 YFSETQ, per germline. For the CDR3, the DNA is TGCGCCAGCAGCTTGGATTTTGTTAAATATGGCTACACCTTC. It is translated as CASSLDFVKYGYTF. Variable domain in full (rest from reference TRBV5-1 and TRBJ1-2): KAGVTQTPRYLIKTRGQQVTLSCSPISGHRSVSWYQQTPGQGLQFLFEYFSETQRNKGNFPGRFSGRQFSNSRSEMNVSTLELGDSALYLCASSLDFVKYGYTFGSGTRLTVV.

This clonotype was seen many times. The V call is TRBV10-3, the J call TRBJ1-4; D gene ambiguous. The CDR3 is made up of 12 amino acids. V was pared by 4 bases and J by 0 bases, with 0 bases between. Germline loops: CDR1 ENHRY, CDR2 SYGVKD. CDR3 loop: CAISATNEKLFF. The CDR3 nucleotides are TGTGCCATCAGTGCAACTAATGAAAAACTGTTTTTT.

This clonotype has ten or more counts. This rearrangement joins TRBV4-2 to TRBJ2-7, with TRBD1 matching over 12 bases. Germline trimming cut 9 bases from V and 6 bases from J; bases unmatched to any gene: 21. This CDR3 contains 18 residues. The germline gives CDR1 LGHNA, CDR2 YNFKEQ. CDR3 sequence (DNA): TGTGCCAGGGAGTCCGGGACAGGGGGCCACTTCCACCCAGCCGAGCAGTACTTC. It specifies CARESGTGGHFHPAEQYF.

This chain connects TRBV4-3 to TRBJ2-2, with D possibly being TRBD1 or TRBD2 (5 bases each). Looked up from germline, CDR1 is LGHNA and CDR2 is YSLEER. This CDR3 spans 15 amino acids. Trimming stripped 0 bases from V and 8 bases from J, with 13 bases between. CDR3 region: CASSQDLRGRGELFF. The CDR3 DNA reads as TGCGCCAGCAGCCAAGATTTGAGGGGTCGTGGGGAGCTGTTTTTT.

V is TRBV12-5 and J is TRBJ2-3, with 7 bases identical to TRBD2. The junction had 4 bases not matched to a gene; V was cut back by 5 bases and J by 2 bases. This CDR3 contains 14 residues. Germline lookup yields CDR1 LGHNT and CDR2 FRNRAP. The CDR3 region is CASGPGTNTDTQYF. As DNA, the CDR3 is TGTGCTAGTGGTCCCGGGACTAACACAGATACGCAGTATTTT.

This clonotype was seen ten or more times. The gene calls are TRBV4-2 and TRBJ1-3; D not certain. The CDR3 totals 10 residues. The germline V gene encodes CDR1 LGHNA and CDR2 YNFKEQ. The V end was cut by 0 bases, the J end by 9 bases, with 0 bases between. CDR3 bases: TGTGCCAGCAGCCAAGACACCATATATTTT. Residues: CASSQDTIYF.